A selection of T cell receptor beta chains follows, all from one sample in a study of blood T cells in healthy people across ages. TCRdb independently ran MiXCR on the 5' RACE reads; one entry per CDR3 protein. The table records fewer than 900,000 distinct CDR3 sequences, 45% to 50% of them present only once. The sample taken for sequencing was blood. The receptors stem from a woman in her sixties in good health. Each CDR3 is given with its conserved first and last residue. A D gene is named only where the DNA matches it firmly. Clone size is shown for a subset of rows, as once, few, many or a class of expanded clone.

D gene	J gene	clone size	V gene	CDR3 DNA	CDR3 protein
TRBD2	TRBJ2-1	NA	TRBV20-1	TGCAGTGCTAGAGTGGCTAGCGGGAGGGCCTGGGATGAGCAGTTCTTC	CSARVASGRAWDEQFF
TRBD2	TRBJ2-7	NA	TRBV7-2	TGTGCCAGCAGCGTCCAAGCGGGAGAAGGAGAGCAGTACTTC	CASSVQAGEGEQYF
NA	TRBJ2-7	NA	TRBV5-1	TGCGCCAGCAGCGGCCCCCGAATCGGGAGCCAATACGAGCAGTACTTC	CASSGPRIGSQYEQYF
NA	TRBJ2-1	NA	TRBV7-9	TGTGCGGGTCTAGGTAGCGGATACAATGAGCAGTTCTTC	CAGLGSGYNEQFF
NA	TRBJ1-5	NA	TRBV28	TGTGCCAGCAGTTTCGCAGGGGTTATCAATCAGCCCCAGCATTTT	CASSFAGVINQPQHF
NA	TRBJ1-1	few	TRBV10-3	TGTGCCATCATTGGTGAAAAGGGAGCTGAAGCTTTCTTT	CAIIGEKGAEAFF
NA	TRBJ2-5	few	TRBV5-6	TGTGCCAGCAGCCGGGACTTTCTGGAGACCCAGTACTTC	CASSRDFLETQYF
NA	TRBJ1-2	NA	TRBV5-6	TGTGCCAGCAGCTCGACTGGAGAATATGGCTACACCTTC	CASSSTGEYGYTF
NA	TRBJ2-7	NA	TRBV20-1	TGCAGTGCGCCCCGGGGCAGGGGGGTTTACGAGCAGTACTTC	CSAPRGRGVYEQYF
NA	TRBJ1-2	NA	TRBV20-1	TGCAGTGCTAGAGACGCGGGCAGGGATGAAGGCTACACCTTC	CSARDAGRDEGYTF
NA	TRBJ1-2	few	TRBV2	TGTGCCAGCAGTGAACAGGGGAGGGGACATTATGGCTACACCTTC	CASSEQGRGHYGYTF
TRBD2	TRBJ2-1	NA	TRBV5-1	TGCGCCAGCAGCTTGGGGGGACTAGCGGACAATGAGCAGTTCTTC	CASSLGGLADNEQFF
NA	TRBJ2-3	NA	TRBV9	TGTGCCAGCAGCGTAGGAATAGACACAGATACGCAGTATTTT	CASSVGIDTDTQYF
TRBD2	TRBJ2-3	NA	TRBV4-3	TGCGCCAGCAGCCAAGACGGTGGGCGGGAGGGGGCGCAGTATTTT	CASSQDGGREGAQYF
NA	TRBJ1-2	NA	TRBV28	TGTGCCAGCAGTTTAGGGATTTTCTATGGCTACACCTTC	CASSLGIFYGYTF
NA	TRBJ2-3	NA	TRBV15	TGTGCCACCAGCAGACCTGACACAGATACGCAGTATTTT	CATSRPDTDTQYF
TRBD2	TRBJ2-1	NA	TRBV29-1	TGCAGCGCCGTAGCGGGAGTAGAGCAGTTCTTC	CSAVAGVEQFF
TRBD1	TRBJ2-3	NA	TRBV4-2	TGTGCCAGCAGCCCCCGGGACAGGGGAATGTCAGATACGCAGTATTTT	CASSPRDRGMSDTQYF
NA	TRBJ2-7	few	TRBV6-2/TRBV6-3	TGTGCCAGCAATAGGGGGGACTACGAGCAGTACTTC	CASNRGDYEQYF
TRBD1	TRBJ1-2	NA	TRBV20-1	TGCAGTGCTCGGGACAGTGGCGGGAACGGCTACACCTTC	CSARDSGGNGYTF
NA	TRBJ2-1	NA	TRBV3-1	TGTGCCAGCAGCCTTGGGACTCGTGAATATGAGCAGTTCTTC	CASSLGTREYEQFF
NA	TRBJ2-3	NA	TRBV7-3	TGTGCCAGCAGCTCCGAAGGGGGGAGCACAGATACGCAGTATTTT	CASSSEGGSTDTQYF
TRBD1	TRBJ1-1	NA	TRBV18	TGTGCCAGCTCACCGGGACAGCGGGAAGCTTTCTTT	CASSPGQREAFF
TRBD1	TRBJ2-7	NA	TRBV9	TGTGCCAGCAGCGTAGGATGGGACAGGGGATCCTACGAGCAGTACTTC	CASSVGWDRGSYEQYF
NA	TRBJ2-4	NA	TRBV7-2	TGTGCCAGCAGCCCAGTGGGGTCGCAGGGTCTTAGTATTCAGTACTTC	CASSPVGSQGLSIQYF
TRBD1	TRBJ1-3	once	TRBV9	TGTGCCAGCAGCGTCTCGACAGGGGTAGGAAACACCATATATTTT	CASSVSTGVGNTIYF
NA	TRBJ2-3	NA	TRBV5-1	TGCGCCAGCAGCTTGGGGACAGCAGCGGATACGCAGTATTTT	CASSLGTAADTQYF
TRBD1	TRBJ1-4	few	TRBV12-3/TRBV12-4	TGTGCCAGCAACTCAGGACAGGGGGATGAAAAACTGTTTTTT	CASNSGQGDEKLFF
NA	TRBJ2-4	once	TRBV21-1	TGTGCCAGCAGCAAAGGAGGGGGCGCGGGAGCCAAAAACATTCAGTACTTC	CASSKGGGAGAKNIQYF
NA	TRBJ1-2	NA	TRBV6-1	TGTGCCAGCAGTGCAAACAGGGCCGCCAACTATGGCTACACCTTC	CASSANRAANYGYTF
NA	TRBJ2-2	NA	TRBV4-3	TGCGCCAGCAGCCAAGGAGGCGGGCAGGGGAACACCGGGGAGCTGTTTTTT	CASSQGGGQGNTGELFF
TRBD1	TRBJ1-5	NA	TRBV7-2	TGTGCCAGCAGCTTAGTCGGGACAGTAGCTTACCTGAGGGTTGGCCAGCCCCAGCATTTT	CASSLVGTVAYLRVGQPQHF
NA	TRBJ2-3	NA	TRBV20-1	TGCAGTGCAGAAGTGGCAGATACGCAGTATTTT	CSAEVADTQYF
NA	TRBJ2-2	NA	TRBV7-9	TGTGCCAGCAGGCCCGGGGGGAACACCGGGGAGCTGTTTTTT	CASRPGGNTGELFF
NA	TRBJ1-1	NA	TRBV20-1	TGCAGTGCACCCCGGGGCAGAGCTACTGAAGCTTTCTTT	CSAPRGRATEAFF
NA	TRBJ2-2	NA	TRBV20-1	TGCAGTGTTGTGGACGCCCCGAACACCGGGGAGCTGTTTTTT	CSVVDAPNTGELFF
TRBD2	TRBJ2-7	NA	TRBV4-1	TGCGCCAGCAGCCAAGTACCTAGCGGCTCCTACGAGCAGTACTTC	CASSQVPSGSYEQYF
TRBD1	TRBJ2-3	NA	TRBV20-1	TGCAGTGCTAGAGATGGGTACAGGGGGGTCACAGATACGCAGTATTTT	CSARDGYRGVTDTQYF
TRBD1	TRBJ2-4	NA	TRBV4-2	TGTGCCAGCAGCCATGAAATCGCCGGGACAGGGAAAAACATTCAGTACTTC	CASSHEIAGTGKNIQYF
NA	TRBJ2-3	NA	TRBV4-3	TGCGCCAGCAGCCCCGGGGTTTTAACAGATACGCAGTATTTT	CASSPGVLTDTQYF
TRBD1	TRBJ1-3	NA	TRBV7-2	TGTGCCAGCAGCCCTGGCCGGGACAGGGTAGGGTGGGCTGGAAACACCATATATTTT	CASSPGRDRVGWAGNTIYF
TRBD2	TRBJ2-7	NA	TRBV20-1	TGCAGTGCTAGAGACCCGACTAGCAGGTATTCCTACGAGCAGTACTTC	CSARDPTSRYSYEQYF
TRBD2	TRBJ2-1	NA	TRBV28	TGTGCCAGCACCGGGAGGTCCCTTGTCAATGAGCAGTTCTTC	CASTGRSLVNEQFF
NA	TRBJ1-6	NA	TRBV7-2	TGTGCCAGCAGCTTAGTCGGGTACACTAATTCACCCCTCCACTTT	CASSLVGYTNSPLHF
TRBD2	TRBJ2-3	NA	TRBV7-2	TGTGCCAGCAGCCTCCCGCTAGCGGGAGGATTCGGAGCAGATACGCAGTATTTT	CASSLPLAGGFGADTQYF
TRBD2	TRBJ2-7	NA	TRBV6-1	TGTGCCAGCATGCGGGCGCCGGGACTAGCGTCCTACGAGCAGTACTTC	CASMRAPGLASYEQYF
TRBD1	TRBJ2-4	NA	TRBV11-3	TGTGCCAGCAGCTCTACAGAGACAGGGGAAAACATTCAGTACTTC	CASSSTETGENIQYF
TRBD1	TRBJ1-2	NA	TRBV9	TGTGCCAGCAGCGTAGGAGGGACAGGGATTGACTATGGCTACACCTTC	CASSVGGTGIDYGYTF
NA	TRBJ2-7	NA	TRBV2	TGTGCCAGCAGTGACCACAATGAGCAGTACTTC	CASSDHNEQYF
NA	TRBJ2-2	few	TRBV15	TGTGCCACCAGCAGAGAACAATCGTGGGCCGGGGAGCTGTTTTTT	CATSREQSWAGELFF
NA	TRBJ2-3	NA	TRBV20-1	TGCAGTGCTAGAGATGTCTTCTCTAGCACAGATACGCAGTATTTT	CSARDVFSSTDTQYF
TRBD2	TRBJ2-2	NA	TRBV20-1	TGCAGTGGAGTAGCGGGAGGGCCCACCGGGGAGCTGTTTTTT	CSGVAGGPTGELFF
TRBD2	TRBJ2-7	NA	TRBV20-1	TGCAGTGCTAGAACGGGAGGCGGCTCCTACGAGCAGTACTTC	CSARTGGGSYEQYF
NA	TRBJ2-3	once	TRBV10-3	TGTGCCATCACTCCTTCGGGCACAGATACGCAGTATTTT	CAITPSGTDTQYF
TRBD1	TRBJ2-5	NA	TRBV6-6	TGTGCCAGCAGTTACTCTGACAGGGGAAGGGAGACCCAGTACTTC	CASSYSDRGRETQYF
NA	TRBJ2-1	few	TRBV27	TGTGCCAGCAGCCGGACGAGGACCTCCTACAATGAGCAGTTCTTC	CASSRTRTSYNEQFF
NA	TRBJ1-6	NA	TRBV5-1	TGCGCCAGCAGCCCCAGGACAGAAAATTCACCCCTCCACTTT	CASSPRTENSPLHF
NA	TRBJ2-1	NA	TRBV20-1	TGCCGTGCTAGAGATGGGGATCGGGGGTACAATGAGCAGTTCTTC	CRARDGDRGYNEQFF
NA	TRBJ2-1	NA	TRBV7-2	TGTGCCAGCAGCTTATTCGGGAATAAAGAAGATGAGCAGTTCTTC	CASSLFGNKEDEQFF